In its sample, the clone carrying this T cell receptor beta chain was seen many times. Its antigen is unidentified. The data were obtained in a study of human T cells and chemical hapten exposure. Across the study: Sensitization employed 2% DPC on approximately 2 cm by approximately 2 cm of upper inner arm skin.

Within the library, unique molecular identifiers were attached to each individual cDNA molecule. TCRdb fed the RACE reads into MiXCR, producing one record per CDR3 protein. The sample carries 95,000 to 150,000 distinct CDR3 sequences, 10% to 12% recorded once. Findings and caveats of the study: PT1 expanded TCR numbers rose with patch test score.

V dropped 2 bases and J dropped 4 bases, with 20 bases sitting between them. From germline, CDR1 is KGHDR and CDR2 SFDVKD. This CDR3 region has 18 residues. Time point of the sample: patch test 3, about 24 weeks after DPC sensitization. The treatment denotes: therapeutic diphenylcyclopropenone sensitization with weekly scalp DPC. Extraction of total RNA was performed on unfractionated whole blood. V is TRBV24-1 and J is TRBJ2-1; weak D call: TRBD1 (6 bases). This TCR derives from a woman aged 45-65 years with alopecia areata. Some clones in this sample may be carry-over from other donors' samples. This sample comprised whole blood, obtained in connection with sensitization to the hapten diphenylcyclopropenone (DPC). The CDR3 is CATSDSFIRDNPYNEQFF. The CDR3 nucleotides are TGTGCCACCAGTGATTCCTTTATACGGGACAACCCTTACAATGAGCAGTTCTTC.